A single sample gave rise to the 11 T cell receptor beta chains below, sequenced in a study of T cell responses to AZD1222 COVID-19 vaccine. The table came from immunoSEQ multiplex PCR; TCRdb's copy has only in-frame clones and leaves some out. This sample has some 130,000 clones, with approximately 80% found just once. The source material was peripheral blood, sampled on day 0 of AZD1222 vaccination. The origin of the receptors is an adult in good health.

V usage is TRBV12-1 and J usage is TRBJ1-1; whether TRBD1, the table's D call, matches the DNA was not checked. TRBV12-1 is a documented pseudogene. The CDR3 sequence is 17 residues long. For the CDR3, the DNA is TGTGCCAGCAGCTTCCACACAGGGGGCCACTTTAGCGCTGAAGCTTTCTTT. Translated, it gives CASSFHTGGHFSAEAFF.

The genes are TRBV5-1 and TRBJ1-1; D gene uncertain. CDR3 length: 15 residues. Trimming took 0 bases from V and 1 from J, leaving 10 bases between them. The germline V gene encodes CDR1 SGHRS and CDR2 YFSETQ. As DNA, the CDR3 is TGCGCCAGCAGCTTGGTGGAGGGAGGGAACACTGAAGCTTTCTTT. This encodes CASSLVEGGNTEAFF.

The genes are TRBV19 and TRBJ1-1; D unclear. Trimming cost V 7 bases and J 0 bases, with 21 bases left between them. CDR3 size: 17 residues. In germline, CDR1 is LNHDA, CDR2 SQIVND (reference sequence). The CDR3 DNA follows: TGTGCCAGTACCATACCCTCGGGTCGGAAAATGAACACTGAAGCTTTCTTT. It yields the protein CASTIPSGRKMNTEAFF. The full variable domain, with the rest looked up from reference TRBV19 and TRBJ1-1, is DGGITQSPKYLFRKEGQNVTLSCEQNLNHDAMYWYRQDPGQGLRLIYYSQIVNDFQKGDIAEGYSVSREKKESFPLTVTSAQKNPTAFYLCASTIPSGRKMNTEAFFGQGTRLTVV.

The chain recombines TRBV29-1 with TRBJ2-7; either TRBD1 or TRBD2 may fit D (5 bases each). The V gene lost 4 bases and the J gene lost 2 bases, with 9 bases spanning the gap. Germline V gives CDR1 SQVTM, CDR2 ANQGSEA. The CDR3 is 12 amino acids. CDR3 nucleotides: TGCAGCGTTGCTCAGGGAGCCTACGAGCAGTACTTC. As protein: CSVAQGAYEQYF.

The chain employs TRBV19 and TRBJ1-2; TRBD1 might be the D (6 bases). The CDR3 extends over 14 amino acids. Trimming cost V 6 bases and J 2 bases, with 13 bases left between them. Germline V gives CDR1 LNHDA, CDR2 SQIVND (reference sequence). The CDR3 bases are TGTGCCAGTAGCCCCGACAGGATAAACTATGGCTACACCTTC. Amino acids: CASSPDRINYGYTF.

This clone is a singleton in its sample. The chain joins TRBV3-1 (or the pseudogene TRBV3-2) to TRBJ1-6, with 7 bases fitting TRBD1. CDR1 LGHDT and CDR2 YNNKEL come from the germline V gene (reference sequence). Trimming took 6 bases from V and 6 from J; bases not matched to a gene: 5. The CDR3 sequence is 14 residues long. This CDR3 is CASSLQGTNSPLHF. CDR3 DNA: TGTGCCAGCAGTCTACAGGGGACTAATTCACCCCTCCACTTT.

The chain links TRBV11-2 to TRBJ2-1; the D is unclear. The V end lost 1 base, the J end lost 5 bases, and 6 bases lay between the germline ends. The germline V gene encodes CDR1 SGHAT and CDR2 FQNNGV. The CDR3 is 13 amino acids. CDR3: CASSLVVNNEQFF. The CDR3 DNA sequence: TGTGCCAGCAGCTTAGTAGTTAACAATGAGCAGTTCTTC.

This chain links TRBV7-9 with TRBJ2-1; D possibly uses TRBD1 or TRBD2 (5 bases each). This CDR3 is 17 amino acids long. V was shortened by 1 base and J by 7 bases, with 20 bases between the two germline ends. Germline V gene sequence: CDR1 SEHNR, CDR2 FQNEAQ (reference sequence). The CDR3 protein is CASSLGDRRGRQNEQFF. CDR3 nucleotides: TGTGCCAGCAGCTTAGGGGACCGAAGGGGCAGGCAGAATGAGCAGTTCTTC.

The chain links TRBV29-1 to TRBJ1-5, with 8 bases identical to TRBD1. The CDR3 contains 16 residues. Trimming at V came to 3 bases and at J to 3 bases, leaving 10 bases not matched to a gene. Germline CDR1 reads SQVTM; CDR2 reads ANQGSEA. The CDR3 spells CSVDSRRTGTNQPQHF. As DNA, the CDR3 is TGCAGCGTTGACAGTAGACGGACAGGGACCAATCAGCCCCAGCATTTT.

The chain joins TRBV7-9 to TRBJ1-1; D gene ambiguous. CDR3 size: 14 residues. The germline CDR1 and CDR2 sequences are SEHNR and FQNEAQ (reference sequence). Trimming removed 5 bases from V and 5 bases from J, with 15 bases in between. The CDR3 reads CASSPQQQRTEAFF. The CDR3 region has the DNA TGTGCCAGCAGCCCCCAGCAGCAGAGGACTGAAGCTTTCTTT.

The rearrangement links TRBV18 to TRBJ2-7; perhaps TRBD2 as D (6 bases). Trimming shortened V by 3 bases and J by 5 bases, and 14 bases separated the two germline ends. The CDR3 runs 14 residues. CDR1 is KGHSH, CDR2 LQKENI, per germline. The CDR3 sequence: CASSPGLRRDEQYF. CDR3 sequence (DNA): TGTGCCAGCTCACCGGGACTGCGCAGGGACGAGCAGTACTTC. Full variable domain (rest looked up from reference TRBV18 and TRBJ2-7): NAGVMQNPRHLVRRRGQEARLRCSPMKGHSHVYWYRQLPEEGLKFMVYLQKENIIDESGMPKERFSAEFPKEGPSILRIQQVVRGDSAAYFCASSPGLRRDEQYFGPGTRLTVT.